This TCR beta chain was obtained from a study of PD-L1 blockade in urothelial cancer (dated by TCRdb to about 2017). Regarding the study in general: Every patient began therapy in the mid-2010s and was given atezolizumab 1,200 mg intravenously every 3 weeks. Twenty-five of 29 patients were identified as males with urothelial cancer of bladder origin, and a prior smoking history was reported by 18 of 29 patients. An ECOG performance status of 0 or 1 was recorded for the patients, and 0 to 3 prior chemotherapy regimens had been received by the patients. Blood samples were analyzed at two time points: 3 weeks after treatment start (second dose) and 6 weeks after treatment start. A median of about 140,000 T cells and just over 80,000 unique TCRs was obtained from blood samples, and a median clonality of around 0.08 was observed. Somatic, immune and clinical correlates of response to PD-L1 blockade with atezolizumab in urothelial cancer were the focus of an exploratory multi-omic analysis. Pretreatment tumor samples and matched peripheral blood, collected serially before and after atezolizumab treatment, underwent TCR sequencing. Durable clinical benefit was defined as a progression-free survival longer than 6 months, and TCR features were additionally tested against progression-free survival and overall survival. In the same patients, whole exome sequencing and RNA sequencing of pretreatment tumors were performed in addition to TCR sequencing. Durable clinical benefit was achieved by nine patients but not by the remaining 20. Pretreatment blood TCR-seq was available for twenty-nine patients, at least one posttreatment blood collection was obtained for approximately 25 patients, and tumor TCR-seq was available for approximately 25 patients.

The CDR3 measures 15 amino acids from cysteine to phenylalanine. The read is trimmed to its CDR3 DNA, 45 bases read in frame from base 1. The germline V gene gives CDR1 as MDHEN and CDR2 as SYDVKM. V is cut by 4 bases and J by 6 bases, and the space between the germline ends is 16 bases. With respect to this clone: It has no known antigen specificity. Base qualities are not at hand, and no much larger clone is one base apart.

To estimate absolute template abundance from read counts, synthetic TCR analog templates were spiked into each PCR. Using the immunoSEQ assay, TCRbeta CDR3 regions were amplified from genomic DNA with bias-controlled V and J gene primers. Sequencing of rearranged TCRbeta segments was performed at approximately 20X coverage. On the study's bioinformatics: Sequencing errors were corrected by clustering, and CDR3s were annotated against IMGT so that V, D and J genes could be assigned. Only productive TCRbeta rearrangements were used in downstream analyses, excluding out-of-frame or stop-codon sequences. To compute clonality, Shannon entropy was normalized by the log of the number of unique productive sequences and then subtracted from one. Fisher's exact test with Benjamini-Hochberg correction, at a threshold of adjusted p below 0.01, was used to find clones that differed between time points or between blood and tumor. TCRdb took over this immuneACCESS table, retaining in-frame rearrangements with V and J assigned. Such tables are incomplete; in checked studies, under half of the missing clones stem from an unresolved V gene, and the remainder is unexplained. Clonal size and the V and J genes are those of that table, whereas D and trimming came from the DNA. The sample table contains more than 35,000 clones; only one count was recorded for over 75% of them. The top ten hold 8.3% of the sample.

Beyond this particular receptor, the publication reports: Improved progression-free and overall survival was found to be associated with pretreatment peripheral blood TCR clonality below the median. Because of the small sample size (n ≈ 29) and the many exploratory analyses performed, the results are intended to be regarded as hypothesis-generating. Greater expansion of tumor-associated TCR clones in peripheral blood 3 weeks after the start of treatment was observed in patients with durable benefit (n of about 24, p = 0.022).

A total of approximately 27 patients with locally advanced or metastatic urothelial carcinoma, treated at Memorial Sloan Kettering on a trial protocol, made up the cohort. Peripheral blood mononuclear cells were collected pretreatment and during treatment, with between 1 and 8 total time points per patient. The Qiagen DNeasy Blood extraction kit was used to purify genomic DNA from total PBMCs and tumor samples. PBMCs were collected pretreatment and during treatment and were isolated and stored as previously described. This specimen was PBMCs, taken around atezolizumab (anti-PD-L1) treatment. The chain uses TRBV28 and TRBJ2-1, with TRBD2 as a weak D call on 6 bases. The clonotype comes from a man between 65 and 85 years old with urothelial cancer. The nucleotide sequence is given as TGTGCCAGCAGTTCAAGGGGCCAGGGAGGCAATGAGCAGTTCTTC. Its amino acids are CASSSRGQGGNEQFF.